This T cell receptor (beta chain) was captured by sequencing in a study of long-term antiretroviral therapy in people with HIV (dated by TCRdb to 2021 to 2024). About the investigation overall: The earliest samples were collected about a decade before the 2015 WHO recommendation for immediate ART, when ART was typically delayed until CD4 counts fell. This retrospective serial study examined whether starting ART and sustained HIV suppression were associated with changes in the composition and diversity of the TRB repertoire in peripheral blood. Among the 30 to 35 participants with HIV, eleven to twelve were female. Test extractions of a monoclonal T-cell line alongside fewer than 40 polyclonal samples showed no cross-contamination during QIAcube processing. A total of about 190 cryopreserved PBMC samples were contributed to the cohort by 30 adults with confirmed HIV infection, with samples collected serially over a mean of approximately six years (range 1-12).

Participants were included only if at least one PBMC sample before ART initiation and at least two post-ART samples were available. Every participant with HIV received treatment in the United States of America. Before DNA extraction, cryopreserved samples of roughly 0.9-11 million PBMC were thawed and then washed. At the time of the earliest PBMC sample, participants with HIV were aged between about 23 and 54 years. PBMC samples were contributed by each participant from 1-4 timepoints before ART initiation and 2-8 timepoints after ART initiation, with a median of 7 samples. For every participant, serial HIV viral load, CD4+ T-cell count, ART history and demographic data were obtained. Using a Qiagen kit on a QIAcube, genomic DNA was extracted from unsorted PBMC, with samples processed in batches of 12. V drops 0 bases and J drops 4 bases, leaving 12 bases in between. CDR1 is given as SGHVS and CDR2 as FQNEAQ, both from the germline V gene. The CDR3 runs 15 residues from the cysteine to the phenylalanine. Only CDR3 DNA remains: 45 bases, in frame from the first base.

Paper-wide results and their limitations: Starting ART was linked to a significant rise in TRB diversity, yet even with long-term ART the diversity remained significantly lower than in transplant donor controls. Inferences about post-ART repertoire changes were limited because no data were available on ART adherence, viral resistance or therapy changes. The samples span the years 2004 to 2017, and the ART regimens used at that time may not be as effective as current regimens. Compared with controls, HIV repertoires had narrower CDR3 length ranges, and the network structure pointed to an antigen-experienced repertoire that shifted only slightly toward naive after ART. Unsorted PBMC were profiled instead of sorted CD4+ and CD8+ T cells because pre-ART samples had limited cell numbers. Limited PBMC availability meant only the TCR beta chain was sequenced, without alpha chain pairing. The repertoire was dominated across all time points by expanded TRB clones identified before ART initiation, although this dominance was seen to fluctuate and to decrease in many PLHIV after ART.

Sequencing of the TRB variable region was done with the immunoSEQ hsTCRB v3.0 assay at survey level resolution. A depth of roughly 35,000-55,000 T-cell genomes per sample was targeted for TRB sequencing. TRB libraries were pooled and sequenced on an Illumina MiSeq using a v3 150-cycle kit. Concerning the study's data processing: Repertoire analysis was performed in R inside a reproducible Nextflow workflow that covered QC, data transformation and analysis. LymphoSeq2, an R package for exploring AIRR-Seq data, was used to implement custom analyses. A few samples yielding fewer than 5000 total TRB sequences were excluded, leaving 188 analyzed HIV repertoires. Of the roughly 190 retained HIV repertoires, over 55 were collected before and around 130 after ART initiation. Repertoires were downsampled to 5000 TRB nucleotide sequences, with summary statistics averaged over 100 downsampling iterations. Only TRB sequences with CDR3 regions of at least seven amino acids were retained for analysis. A Shannon entropy-derived clonality score and the Gini coefficient were used to measure diversity. In the repertoire networks, any two of the top 5000 CDR3 amino acid sequences were linked whenever the two sequences differed by an edit distance of one. GLIPH2 predicted antigen specificity groups and MHC restriction for TRB CDR3 amino acid sequences. CDR3 amino acid sequences were matched against VDJdb and McPAS-TCR to flag known CMV, EBV, HIV or tissue antigen associations. Pre-ART, post-ART and control groups were compared with Wilcoxon signed-rank tests and Holm-Bonferroni correction. TCRdb's version of the immuneACCESS table is confined to in-frame rearrangements and falls short of the full clone set. An unresolved V gene accounts for under half of the shortfall where checked; the remainder is of unknown origin. V and J calls and clone size are copied from that table; D and trimming were computed from the DNA. The table for this sample lists more than 20,000 clones; more than 65% of them were counted only once. Clones ranked in the top ten supply roughly a tenth of the sample.

A note on this clone: No antigen is known for it. Base quality data are lacking; no much larger clone is found one base away.

Recombination linked TRBV7-8 to TRBJ1-2; tentative D gene TRBD1, with 5 bases matching. This sequence originates from a man aged 40-49 years with HIV. The specimen comprised unsorted PBMCs, sampled around 2.4 years after starting antiretroviral therapy. The encoded CDR3 is CASSLASGQGYGYTF. The DNA sequence is TGTGCCAGCAGCTTAGCGTCGGGCCAGGGCTATGGCTACACCTTC. The full variable domain, with segments outside the CDR3 supplied by the reference TRBV7-8 and TRBJ1-2 proteins, appears as GAGVSQSPRYKVAKRGQDVALRCDPISGHVSLFWYQQALGQGPEFLTYFQNEAQLDKSGLPSDRFFAERPEGSVSTLKIQRTQQEDSAVYLCASSLASGQGYGYTFGSGTRLTVV.